This entry lists 32 T cell receptor beta chains sequenced from one sample in a study of blood T cell repertoires in COVID-19. Data came from immunoSEQ multiplex PCR; TCRdb stores just in-frame clones and leaves some out. This sample has 200,000 to 250,000 clones, with 70% to 90% found just once. Sequencing was performed on peripheral blood. These receptors were obtained from a human donor in a cohort sampled during active COVID-19.

The gene calls are TRBV6-5 and TRBJ1-2, with D perhaps matching TRBD1 (5 bases). The germline gives CDR1 MNHEY, CDR2 SVGAGI. V was pared by 8 bases and J by 8 bases, with 24 bases between. The CDR3 spans 15 residues. CDR3 DNA: TGTGCCAGCGCCCGGTTAGACAGTCCCTTTGGAGGCTACACCTTC. It encodes CASARLDSPFGGYTF.

The genes are TRBV3-1 (or the pseudogene TRBV3-2) and TRBJ1-6; TRBD1 matches at 8 bases. Germline V gene lookup returns CDR1 LGHDT and CDR2 YNNKEL (reference sequence). V lost 4 bases to trimming and J lost 9 bases; unmatched junction nucleotides: 5. The CDR3 is made up of 14 amino acids. The CDR3 coding sequence is TGTGCCAGCAGCCCGACAGGGGACGGTTCACCCCTCCACTTT. As protein: CASSPTGDGSPLHF.

The genes are TRBV19 and TRBJ2-2; weak D call: TRBD2 (6 bases). Deletions cut 3 bases from V and 6 bases from J, with 11 bases between. Germline V gene lookup returns CDR1 LNHDA and CDR2 SQIVND (reference sequence). CDR3 length: 14 residues. The CDR3 bases are TGTGCCAGTAGTATCCGGACGGGGGCCGGGGAGCTGTTTTTT. It yields the protein CASSIRTGAGELFF.

CDR3 amino acids: CASSPLAASAGELFF. The CDR3 DNA sequence: TGCGCCAGCAGCCCATTAGCGGCCAGCGCCGGGGAGCTGTTTTTT. The chain uses TRBV5-1 and TRBJ2-2, with D tentatively TRBD2 (6 bases). Germline V gene lookup returns CDR1 SGHRS and CDR2 YFSETQ. V lost 4 bases and J 6 bases, leaving 16 bases between the germline ends. The CDR3 spans 15 residues. Filled out from reference TRBV5-1 and TRBJ2-2, the complete variable domain reads KAGVTQTPRYLIKTRGQQVTLSCSPISGHRSVSWYQQTPGQGLQFLFEYFSETQRNKGNFPGRFSGRQFSNSRSEMNVSTLELGDSALYLCASSPLAASAGELFFGEGSRLTVL.

This chain joins TRBV5-1 and TRBJ2-3, with 7 bases aligning to TRBD1. The CDR3 has 15 amino acids. Germline CDR1 and CDR2: SGHRS and YFSETQ. The junction had 9 bases not matched to a gene; V was cut back by 4 bases and J by 4 bases. CDR3: CASSIREGGADTQYF. DNA of the CDR3: TGCGCCAGCAGCATCCGGGAAGGGGGCGCAGATACGCAGTATTTT. The whole variable domain, remainder taken from reference TRBV5-1 and TRBJ2-3, is KAGVTQTPRYLIKTRGQQVTLSCSPISGHRSVSWYQQTPGQGLQFLFEYFSETQRNKGNFPGRFSGRQFSNSRSEMNVSTLELGDSALYLCASSIREGGADTQYFGPGTRLTVL.

This chain uses TRBV28 with TRBJ1-2, with TRBD1 identical over 7 bases. The CDR3 has 14 residues. From germline, CDR1 is MDHEN and CDR2 SYDVKM. Trimming cost V 2 bases and J 4 bases; bases outside gene matches: 4. This chain's CDR3 is CASSLGGTAYGYTF. CDR3 nucleotide sequence: TGTGCCAGCAGTTTAGGTGGGACAGCCTATGGCTACACCTTC.

V gene TRBV4-1 combines with J gene TRBJ2-5, with D possibly matching TRBD2 (6 bases). Per the germline V gene, CDR1 is MGHRA and CDR2 is YSYEKL. V was trimmed by 1 base and J by 4 bases, leaving 10 bases between them. The CDR3 is made up of 14 amino acids. CDR3 in amino acids: CASSQGGRRETQYF. CDR3 DNA: TGCGCCAGCAGCCAAGGGGGGAGGAGAGAGACCCAGTACTTC.

This CDR3 is CASREGETQYF. The CDR3 DNA reads TGCGCCAGCAGAGAGGGAGAGACCCAGTACTTC. This chain uses TRBV5-1 with TRBJ2-5; possibly TRBD2 for D (5 bases). V was pared by 5 bases and J by 4 bases, with 6 bases between. The CDR3 sequence is 11 residues long. Per germline, CDR1 SGHRS and CDR2 YFSETQ.

The rearrangement joins TRBV6-5 to TRBJ2-1; 10 nucleotides agree with TRBD2. Germline V gene sequence: CDR1 MNHEY, CDR2 SVGAGI. Germline trimming cut 6 bases from V and 9 bases from J; bases unmatched to any gene: 8. The CDR3 contains 14 residues. The CDR3 loop is CASRRAGGPGEQFF. In DNA form, the CDR3 reads TGTGCCAGCAGACGAGCGGGGGGGCCGGGTGAGCAGTTCTTC.

The J gene is TRBJ2-3, the V gene TRBV28, with 7 nucleotides matching TRBD2. There are 14 residues in the CDR3. From germline, CDR1 is MDHEN and CDR2 SYDVKM. Trimming removed 2 bases from V and 6 bases from J; junction bases left unmatched: 5. The CDR3 sequence: CASSLAGEVDTQYF. The CDR3 DNA is TGTGCCAGCAGTTTAGCGGGAGAGGTTGATACGCAGTATTTT. The variable domain in full, with the rest retrieved from reference TRBV28 and TRBJ2-3, is DVKVTQSSRYLVKRTGEKVFLECVQDMDHENMFWYRQDPGLGLRLIYFSYDVKMKEKGDIPEGYSVSREKKERFSLILESASTNQTSMYLCASSLAGEVDTQYFGPGTRLTVL.

This clone has just one count. The chain has TRBV7-3 and TRBJ2-1, with 9 bases aligning to TRBD2. V gave up 2 bases and J gave up 7 bases; unmatched junction bases: 9. Germline values: CDR1 SGHTA, CDR2 FQGTGA. This CDR3 has 16 amino acids. Here the CDR3 reads CASSLHRGGASNEQFF. DNA of the CDR3: TGTGCCAGCAGCTTACACCGCGGGGGGGCCAGTAATGAGCAGTTCTTC. Complete variable domain (other parts from reference TRBV7-3 and TRBJ2-1): GAGVSQTPSNKVTEKGKYVELRCDPISGHTALYWYRQSLGQGPEFLIYFQGTGAADDSGLPNDRFFAVRPEGSVSTLKIQRTERGDSAVYLCASSLHRGGASNEQFFGPGTRLTVL.

This chain uses TRBV5-1 with TRBJ1-2; 12 nucleotides line up with TRBD1. Trimming cost V 3 bases and J 6 bases; bases outside gene matches: 6. The germline V gene has CDR1 SGHRS and CDR2 YFSETQ. The CDR3 sequence is 15 residues long. The CDR3, as DNA: TGCGCCAGCAGCTCGAGTGGGACAGGGGGCGATGGCTACACCTTC. This translates into CASSSSGTGGDGYTF. Filled out from reference TRBV5-1 and TRBJ1-2, the complete variable domain reads KAGVTQTPRYLIKTRGQQVTLSCSPISGHRSVSWYQQTPGQGLQFLFEYFSETQRNKGNFPGRFSGRQFSNSRSEMNVSTLELGDSALYLCASSSSGTGGDGYTFGSGTRLTVV.

The rearrangement links TRBV28 to TRBJ2-7; D ambiguous. The germline CDR1 and CDR2 sequences are MDHEN and SYDVKM. This CDR3 has 12 amino acids. V lost 4 bases and J lost 2, with 6 bases in between. In DNA, the CDR3 is TGTGCCAGCAGTTCCTATACCTACGAGCAGTACTTC. Translated, it gives CASSSYTYEQYF.

The chain recombines TRBV5-1 with TRBJ2-7; no firm D call. Trimming left V 4 bases short and J 4 bases short, with 12 bases between. Germline CDR1 and CDR2: SGHRS and YFSETQ. The length of the CDR3 is 13 residues. The CDR3 here is CASSPGLDYEQYF. The CDR3 nucleotides are TGCGCCAGCAGCCCGGGTCTAGATTACGAGCAGTACTTC.

The chain recombines TRBV11-3 with TRBJ2-5; 8 bases agree with TRBD2. J lost 2 bases, V lost 5 bases, and 7 bases had no gene match. Germline V gene data show CDR1 as SGHNT and CDR2 as YENEEA. This CDR3 spans 15 amino acids. The CDR3 reads CASSPGLAAQETQYF. The CDR3 DNA follows: TGTGCCAGCAGCCCAGGACTAGCTGCTCAAGAGACCCAGTACTTC.

J is TRBJ1-2 and V is TRBV14, with unresolved D. V lost 4 bases, J lost 3 bases, and 21 bases lay in between. The CDR3 has 17 amino acids. The germline CDR1 and CDR2 sequences are SGHDN and FVKESK. This chain's CDR3 is CASSPPWIRGAHYGYTF. The CDR3 coding sequence is TGTGCCAGCAGCCCGCCGTGGATTCGCGGCGCCCACTATGGCTACACCTTC.

This rearrangement joins TRBV20-1 to TRBJ2-7; 11 nucleotides agree with TRBD2. The CDR3 loop spans 14 amino acids. V lost 3 bases, J lost 4 bases, and 5 bases stayed unmatched. CDR1 is DFQATT, CDR2 SNEGSKA, per germline (reference sequence). The CDR3 bases are TGCAGTGCTAGTAGCGGGGGGGCTGAGTACGAGCAGTACTTC. Its translation: CSASSGGAEYEQYF.

V is TRBV28 and J is TRBJ1-1, with 7 positions matching TRBD1. The CDR3 is 13 residues long. V lost 8 bases to trimming and J lost 0 bases; unmatched junction nucleotides: 3. Looked up from germline, CDR1 is MDHEN and CDR2 is SYDVKM. For the CDR3, the DNA is TGTGCCAGCCAGACAGGGATGAACACTGAAGCTTTCTTT. It translates to CASQTGMNTEAFF.

The rearrangement uses TRBV30 and TRBJ2-5, with TRBD2 matching 10 bases. This CDR3 comprises 14 residues. Germline V CDR1 and CDR2: GTSNPN, SVGIG (reference sequence). V dropped 2 bases and J dropped 0; count of bases not matched to a gene: 0. In nucleotides, the CDR3 is TGTGCCTGGAGTAGCGGGGGGGACCAAGAGACCCAGTACTTC. Translated, it gives CAWSSGGDQETQYF.

CDR3 residues: CASSLGLGQRRLGLAGNEQYF. The CDR3 DNA reads TGTGCCAGCAGCTTAGGGCTGGGACAGCGCCGACTGGGACTAGCGGGAAACGAGCAGTACTTC. V usage is TRBV13 and J usage is TRBJ2-7; 13 bases align to TRBD2. Trimming cost V 0 bases and J 5 bases; bases outside gene matches: 19. This CDR3 contains 21 residues. CDR1 is PRHDT, CDR2 FYEKMQ, per germline (reference sequence).

In its sample, this clone was seen once. This chain joins TRBV28 and TRBJ1-4; D is unclear. This CDR3 spans 15 amino acids. V lost 7 bases and J lost 5, with 17 bases in between. The germline V gene encodes CDR1 MDHEN and CDR2 SYDVKM. The DNA for the CDR3 is TGTGCCAGCACCCCTGGTTTTCAGGTGAATGAAAAACTGTTTTTT. Protein: CASTPGFQVNEKLFF.

This clone was seen once. The rearrangement links TRBV3-1 (or the pseudogene TRBV3-2) to TRBJ2-7; tentatively, D is TRBD2 (5 bases). V was pared by 6 bases and J by 7 bases, with 19 bases between. The germline CDR1 and CDR2 sequences are LGHDT and YNNKEL (reference sequence). The CDR3 sequence is 14 residues long. The CDR3 sequence: CASSSSTTLGEQYF. The DNA for the CDR3 is TGTGCCAGCAGTTCGTCGACTACCCTGGGAGAGCAGTACTTC.

The chain has TRBV2 and TRBJ1-1; 8 bases fit TRBD1. The CDR3 is 17 amino acids. Unmatched junction bases numbered 8, after V lost 2 bases and J lost 0 bases. Germline V gene data show CDR1 as SNHLY and CDR2 as FYNNEI. The CDR3 DNA follows: TGTGCCAGCAGTGAACCAGAGAGGGACAGGATGAACACTGAAGCTTTCTTT. Encoded protein: CASSEPERDRMNTEAFF.

This clone was seen a handful of times. The chain couples TRBV6-5 to TRBJ1-5; D gene unclear. Germline CDR1 and CDR2: MNHEY and SVGAGI. CDR3 length: 14 amino acids. The ends were cut back, 2 bases at V and 2 bases at J, with 7 bases in the middle. The CDR3 loop reads CASSYEGGNQPQHF. The CDR3 DNA is TGTGCCAGCAGTTACGAGGGTGGCAATCAGCCCCAGCATTTT.

This clone was counted once. This chain's CDR3 is CASSLPGIYEQYF. CDR3 bases: TGTGCCAGCAGCTTGCCAGGGATTTACGAGCAGTACTTC. V usage is TRBV5-5 and J usage is TRBJ2-7, with D possibly TRBD1 on 5 matching bases. The CDR3 extends over 13 amino acids. V lost 1 base, J lost 4 bases, and 9 bases lay in between. Germline V CDR1 and CDR2: SGHKS, YYEKEE (reference sequence).

This clone was counted only a few times. The chain uses TRBV5-1 and TRBJ2-2, with 7 bases lining up with TRBD1. Germline lookup yields CDR1 SGHRS and CDR2 YFSETQ. With 2 bases clipped from V and 4 bases from J, the junction kept 2 bases outside the gene matches. The CDR3 contains 14 residues. DNA for the CDR3: TGCGCCAGCAGCTTAACAGGGGTCACCGGGGAGCTGTTTTTT. It is translated as CASSLTGVTGELFF.

This sequence joins TRBV11-3 and TRBJ2-1, with 9 bases lining up with TRBD2. This CDR3 contains 15 residues. J gave up 10 bases and V 5 bases, and 12 bases lay outside the gene matches. The germline V gene encodes CDR1 SGHNT and CDR2 YENEEA. The CDR3 here is CASSNGGGRAQEQFF. DNA for the CDR3: TGTGCCAGCAGCAATGGGGGCGGGAGGGCCCAGGAGCAGTTCTTC.

The chain recombines TRBV10-3 with TRBJ1-2, with a tentative D call TRBD1 (6 bases). The V and J ends lost 2 bases and 4 bases respectively, with 11 bases between them. The CDR3 length is 14 residues. Germline V gives CDR1 ENHRY, CDR2 SYGVKD. The CDR3 coding sequence is TGTGCCATCAGTGAGGCCGGGACAAGCTATGGCTACACCTTC. It codes for CAISEAGTSYGYTF.

The CDR3 region is CASSYQRAANSPLHF. The CDR3 DNA follows: TGTGCCAGCAGTTACCAGCGGGCGGCAAATTCACCCCTCCACTTT. V gene TRBV6-5 combines with J gene TRBJ1-6; D not resolved. With 2 bases removed from V and 7 bases from J, the gap between germline ends came to 12 bases. This CDR3 has 15 amino acids. CDR1 MNHEY and CDR2 SVGAGI come from the germline V gene.

The rearrangement uses TRBV6-5 and TRBJ1-1; D not resolved. The CDR3 contains 14 residues. Germline values: CDR1 MNHEY, CDR2 SVGAGI. Between the trimmed V and J ends, which lost 8 bases and 4 bases, there was a span of 17 bases. The CDR3 spells CASETRWISTEAFF. CDR3 DNA: TGTGCCAGCGAGACACGCTGGATAAGCACTGAAGCTTTCTTT.

This clone was detected a few times. The chain has TRBV7-9 and TRBJ2-3; 8 positions agree with TRBD2. Trimming took 5 bases from V and 5 from J; bases not matched to a gene: 6. The CDR3 loop spans 14 amino acids. The germline gives CDR1 SEHNR, CDR2 FQNEAQ (reference sequence). CDR3 in amino acids: CASSLGLAGDTQYF. The CDR3 DNA reads as TGTGCCAGCAGCCTAGGACTAGCTGGAGATACGCAGTATTTT. Full variable domain (outside the CDR3, taken from reference TRBV7-9 and TRBJ2-3): DTGVSQNPRHKITKRGQNVTFRCDPISEHNRLYWYRQTLGQGPEFLTYFQNEAQLEKSRLLSDRFSAERPKGSFSTLEIQRTEQGDSAMYLCASSLGLAGDTQYFGPGTRLTVL.

The chain is built from TRBV15 and TRBJ2-5; no firm D call. V was shortened by 2 bases and J by 5 bases, with 12 bases between the two germline ends. The germline CDR1 and CDR2 sequences are LNHNV and YYDKDF (reference sequence). CDR3 length: 14 residues. CDR3 residues: CATSRPTGTETQYF. The CDR3 DNA follows: TGTGCCACCAGCAGACCGACTGGCACGGAGACCCAGTACTTC.